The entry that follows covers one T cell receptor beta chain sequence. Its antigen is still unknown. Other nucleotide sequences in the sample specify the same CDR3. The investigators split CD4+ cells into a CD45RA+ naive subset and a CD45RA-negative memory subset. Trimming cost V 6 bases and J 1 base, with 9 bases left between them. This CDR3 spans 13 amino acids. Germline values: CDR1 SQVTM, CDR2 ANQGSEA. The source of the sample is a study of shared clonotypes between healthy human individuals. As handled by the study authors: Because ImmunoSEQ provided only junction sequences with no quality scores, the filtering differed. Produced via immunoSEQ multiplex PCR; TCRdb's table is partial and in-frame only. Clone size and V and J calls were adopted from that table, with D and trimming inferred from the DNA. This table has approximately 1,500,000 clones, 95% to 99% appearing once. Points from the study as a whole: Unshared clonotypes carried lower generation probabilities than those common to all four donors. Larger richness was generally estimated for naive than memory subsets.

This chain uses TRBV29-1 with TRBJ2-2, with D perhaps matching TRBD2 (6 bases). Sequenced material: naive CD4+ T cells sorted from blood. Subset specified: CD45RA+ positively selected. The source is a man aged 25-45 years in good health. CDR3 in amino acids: CSVDSGNTGELFF. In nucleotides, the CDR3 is TGCAGCGTCGATAGCGGGAACACCGGGGAGCTGTTTTTT.